This T cell receptor (beta chain) was captured by sequencing in a study of human T cells and chemical hapten exposure. Study information: Donors were sensitized with 2% DPC on the upper inner arm. Small volume differences among pooled libraries mainly caused per-sample TCR yield variation.

Per germline, CDR1 SGHDN and CDR2 FVKESK. CDR3 length: 13 residues. The V end was cut by 5 bases, the J end by 3 bases, with 11 bases between. This clonotype appeared many times. TCRdb reprocessed the RACE reads with MiXCR, giving one entry per CDR3 protein. The sample carries tens of thousands of distinct CDR3 sequences, over 8% recorded once. The time point here: pre-sensitization, week 0. This sample's treatment: therapeutic diphenylcyclopropenone sensitization with weekly scalp DPC. Prior to application of each patch test, blood was drawn. Donors, patients with alopecia ranging from 18 to 70 years old and judged suitable for DPC, provided samples.

The V and J genes are TRBV14 and TRBJ2-7; no clear D. The sequence derives from a middle-aged woman with alopecia areata. Some clones in this sample may be carry-over from other donors' samples. The sample here was whole blood, taken in connection with sensitization to the hapten diphenylcyclopropenone (DPC). CDR3 nucleotide sequence: TGTGCCAGCAGCGCGAGCCAAGGCTACGAGCAGTACTTC. This codes for CASSASQGYEQYF. The variable domain in full, completed from reference TRBV14 and TRBJ2-7, reads EAGVTQFPSHSVIEKGQTVTLRCDPISGHDNLYWYRRVMGKEIKFLLHFVKESKQDESGMPNNRFLAERTGGTYSTLKVQPAELEDSGVYFCASSASQGYEQYFGPGTRLTVT.